This T cell receptor beta chain emerged from a study of graft-versus-host responses after intestinal transplantation. V lost 0 bases and J lost 1, with 7 bases in between. The V gene's germline CDR1 is SGHKS and CDR2 YYEKEE (reference sequence). There are 14 residues in the CDR3. Some clones are missing from TCRdb's copy, which holds only in-frame ones; the method was immunoSEQ multiplex PCR. The table has more than 100,000 clones, roughly 95% seen once. Study conclusions and caveats: GvH clones were found in recipient marrow; some appeared first in ileum or blood.

On this clone itself: Its antigen is as yet unknown.

V usage is TRBV5-5 and J usage is TRBJ1-2; unclear D gene. The sequencing used unstimulated CD8+ T cells sorted from spleen or lymph node cells, collected before intestinal transplant. This TCR was recovered from a human donor who received an intestinal transplant. CDR3 nucleotides: TGTGCCAGCAGCTTGGTGGACTTTAACTATGGCTACACCTTC. The encoded protein is CASSLVDFNYGYTF.